A single sample is the source of the 5 T cell receptor beta chains below, sequenced in a study of shared clonotypes between healthy human individuals. TCRdb's table, derived via immunoSEQ multiplex PCR, lists solely in-frame clones and lacks some. The data show roughly 2.4 million clones, with approximately 96% seen just once and about 0.13% held by the top ten. Material: naive CD4+ T cells sorted from blood. The subset denotes: CD45RA+ positively selected. The receptors derive from a man between 18 and 29 years old in good health.

This clone was observed a single time. V is TRBV5-5 and J is TRBJ1-6; D uncertain. Germline CDR1 reads SGHKS; CDR2 reads YYEKEE (reference sequence). The CDR3 runs 16 residues. The germline V and J ends were trimmed by 2 bases and 0 bases, with 9 bases remaining between them. In DNA form, the CDR3 reads TGTGCCAGCAGCTTTATTCCGGGCTCCTATAATTCACCCCTCCACTTT. It codes for CASSFIPGSYNSPLHF.

This chain joins TRBV2 and TRBJ2-7, with unresolved D. The CDR3 is 15 residues long. From germline, CDR1 is SNHLY and CDR2 FYNNEI. V was shortened by 1 base and J by 1 base, with 11 bases between the two germline ends. For the CDR3, the DNA is TGTGCCAGCAGTGAAGAGCCCCAGGCTTCCTACGAGCAGTACTTC. Translated: CASSEEPQASYEQYF.

V usage is TRBV4-1 and J usage is TRBJ2-1; 11 nucleotides line up with TRBD2. Germline V gene sequence: CDR1 MGHRA, CDR2 YSYEKL. This CDR3 contains 15 residues. The junction had 4 bases not matched to a gene; V was cut back by 0 bases and J by 9 bases. In DNA form, the CDR3 reads TGCGCCAGCAGCCAAGAAACTAGCGGGAGAGTTGAGCAGTTCTTC. Its translation is CASSQETSGRVEQFF.

The gene calls are TRBV4-1 and TRBJ2-3; no clear D gene. Germline lookup yields CDR1 MGHRA and CDR2 YSYEKL. CDR3 length: 14 residues. V shed 0 bases and J shed 9 bases, with 13 bases lying between them. CDR3 DNA: TGCGCCAGCAGCCAAGAAGAGGCCGCCAGGACGCAGTATTTT. This translates into CASSQEEAARTQYF.

V and J are TRBV29-1 and TRBJ1-1; D is unclear. In germline, CDR1 is SQVTM, CDR2 ANQGSEA. The V and J ends lost 0 bases and 0 bases respectively, with 8 bases between them. The CDR3 has 14 residues. The CDR3 sequence: CSVEDTTVNTEAFF. CDR3 bases: TGCAGCGTTGAAGATACAACAGTGAACACTGAAGCTTTCTTT.